This T cell receptor (beta chain) originates from a study of T cell repertoires in cytomegalovirus infection. General observations from the study: Cumulative frequency (of public TCR beta family members) identified carriers of CMV plus the relevant HLA.

Ten or more counts support this clonotype. Antigen unknown. CDR1 is SGHTA and CDR2 is FQGNSA in the germline V gene. The CDR3 extends over 16 amino acids. V was cut by 2 bases and J by 4 bases, with 15 bases left in between. TCRdb re-derived calls from the reads in MiXCR, one entry per CDR3 protein. The sample shows roughly 720,000 distinct CDR3 sequences, less than 40% of them seen only once. The chain couples TRBV7-2 to TRBJ2-1, with D hard to call. The sequence was obtained from a human donor in good health (CMV status not recorded). Some clones in this sample may be carry-over from other donors' samples. Sequenced: PBMCs. CDR3 coding DNA: TGTGCCAGCAGCTTACGCGAACAAGGCCTATACAATGAGCAGTTCTTC. Translation gives CASSLREQGLYNEQFF.